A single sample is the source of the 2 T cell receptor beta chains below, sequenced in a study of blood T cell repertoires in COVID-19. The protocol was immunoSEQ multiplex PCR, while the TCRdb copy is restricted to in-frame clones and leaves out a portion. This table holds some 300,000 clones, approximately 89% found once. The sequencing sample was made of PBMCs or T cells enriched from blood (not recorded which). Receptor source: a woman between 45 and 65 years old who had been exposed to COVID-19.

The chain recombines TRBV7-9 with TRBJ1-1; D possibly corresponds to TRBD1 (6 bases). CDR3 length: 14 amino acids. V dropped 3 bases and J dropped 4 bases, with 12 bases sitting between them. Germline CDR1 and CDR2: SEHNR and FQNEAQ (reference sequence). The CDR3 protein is CASSLGQVSTEAFF. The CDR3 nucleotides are TGTGCCAGCAGCTTGGGACAAGTTTCCACTGAAGCTTTCTTT. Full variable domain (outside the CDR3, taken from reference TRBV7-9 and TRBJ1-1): DTGVSQNPRHKITKRGQNVTFRCDPISEHNRLYWYRQTLGQGPEFLTYFQNEAQLEKSRLLSDRFSAERPKGSFSTLEIQRTEQGDSAMYLCASSLGQVSTEAFFGQGTRLTVV.

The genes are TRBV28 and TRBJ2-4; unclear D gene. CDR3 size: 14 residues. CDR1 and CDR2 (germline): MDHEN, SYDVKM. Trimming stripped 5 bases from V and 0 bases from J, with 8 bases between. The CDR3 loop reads CASSARLAKNIQYF. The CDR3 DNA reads TGTGCCAGCAGTGCAAGACTAGCCAAAAACATTCAGTACTTC.